What follows is one TCR beta chain and its context. Its matching antigen is unknown. Donors were nominally healthy when sampled, though unrecorded immune exposures were likely. The PCR employed 60 Vbeta primers together with 13 Jbeta primers. Clones were sequenced by immunoSEQ multiplex PCR, and TCRdb holds only the in-frame ones, with some missing. The table has 50,000 to 70,000 clones, roughly 80% seen once. The source of the sample is a study of cytomegalovirus exposure and HLA in healthy donors. Study as a whole: HLA-typed donors contributed approximately 92 million unique TCRs, which were held in an early data release.

Germline V gives CDR1 MNHEY, CDR2 SVGAGI. The CDR3 is made up of 15 amino acids. The trim removed 0 bases at V and 5 bases at J, leaving 7 bases unmatched. The study's findings and limits: Usually a TCR sequence was rare, but some public TCRs were found in many donors. Later findings reportedly placed an Asian-associated ancestry cluster below the roughly 700-donor mean for N-insertions.

This clonotype originated in a woman aged 40-49 years in good health and CMV-seronegative. This rearrangement joins TRBV6-5 to TRBJ2-7; the match to TRBD1 covers 7 bases. The sample taken for sequencing was PBMCs. The DNA for the CDR3 is TGTGCCAGCAGTTACTCCCCGACAGGGACCCACGAGCAGTACTTC. It is translated as CASSYSPTGTHEQYF.